The 7 T cell receptor beta chains in this list originate from one sample, sequenced in a study of regulatory T cells in long-lasting Graves disease. According to the study, TCR beta libraries were built with iRepertoire HTBI primers and CDR3-region Arm-PCR. MiXCR, run by TCRdb on the multiplex PCR reads, gives a single entry per CDR3 protein. The table records a few hundred thousand distinct CDR3 sequences, roughly 12% of them present only once. Time point: newly diagnosed GD, antithyroid drugs for less than 3 months. Extracted PBMC RNA gave rise to the TCR library. These data were likewise used in another study, on T cells in Graves' hyperthyroidism and ophthalmopathy.

The sequencing used peripheral blood mononuclear cells (PBMCs), collected at new diagnosis, from a patient treated with antithyroid drugs. These receptors came from a woman between 18 and 29 years old with Graves disease.

The chain joins TRBV10-3 to TRBJ1-2; D not resolved. Germline lookup yields CDR1 ENHRY and CDR2 SYGVKD. The CDR3 runs to 13 residues. Trimming shortened V by 10 bases and J by 8 bases, and 20 bases separated the two germline ends. This chain's CDR3 is CATPNGRSSGYTF. The DNA of the CDR3 is TGTGCCACCCCAAATGGCAGATCTAGCGGCTACACCTTC.

The V and J genes are TRBV3-1 and TRBJ1-6, with D unclear. The V end was cut by 2 bases, the J end by 0 bases, with 11 bases between. Germline CDR1 LGHDT, CDR2 YNNKEL (reference sequence). The CDR3 consists of 17 residues. The CDR3, as DNA: TGTGCCAGCAGCCAACCGTACAGCGACTCCTATAATTCACCCCTCCACTTT. This sequence encodes CASSQPYSDSYNSPLHF.

The table lists this clonotype with many counts. This chain joins TRBV6-2 or TRBV6-3 and TRBJ1-2, with a tentative D call TRBD1 (6 bases). Germline V lookup: CDR1 MNHEY, CDR2 SVGEGT. Deletions cut 7 bases from V and 7 bases from J, with 16 bases between. CDR3 length: 13 residues. The CDR3 nucleotides read TGTGCCAGCAACTTCGCAGGGGCTGGTGGCTACACCTTC. Translating gives CASNFAGAGGYTF.

In this sample, this clonotype turned up many times. V gene TRBV10-3 combines with J gene TRBJ1-1, with D unclear. CDR3 length: 14 amino acids. Germline lookup yields CDR1 ENHRY and CDR2 SYGVKD. Trimming cost V 5 bases and J 4 bases, with 14 bases left between them. CDR3 bases: TGTGCCATCAGTCCGGCCGGGGTGGGCACTGAAGCTTTCTTT. It encodes CAISPAGVGTEAFF.

This clonotype was recorded at least ten times. The chain joins TRBV19 to TRBJ2-1, with D uncertain. CDR1 and CDR2 from the germline V gene are LNHDA and SQIVND (reference sequence). V lost 3 bases and J 3 bases, leaving 6 bases between the germline ends. The CDR3 sequence is 13 residues long. The CDR3 sequence: CASSMGNYNEQFF. The CDR3 DNA follows: TGTGCCAGTAGTATGGGGAACTACAATGAGCAGTTCTTC.

This clonotype was detected many times. V usage is TRBV12-3 or TRBV12-4 and J usage is TRBJ2-7; TRBD2 agrees at 9 bases. The CDR3 is 13 amino acids. Germline trimming cut 6 bases from V and 10 bases from J; bases unmatched to any gene: 10. CDR3 DNA: TGTGCCAGCAGGATTAGCGGGAGAACTGAACAGTACTTC. This gives the protein CASRISGRTEQYF.

This chain connects TRBV5-1 to TRBJ1-1; 7 bases fit TRBD1. This CDR3 region has 15 residues. Unmatched junction bases numbered 9, after V lost 3 bases and J lost 4 bases. Germline CDR1 is SGHRS and CDR2 is YFSETQ. The CDR3 DNA reads as TGCGCCAGCAGCTCGCCAAAGGGGGCGGGCACTGAAGCTTTCTTT. Amino acids: CASSSPKGAGTEAFF. The full variable domain, rest sourced from reference TRBV5-1 and TRBJ1-1, is KAGVTQTPRYLIKTRGQQVTLSCSPISGHRSVSWYQQTPGQGLQFLFEYFSETQRNKGNFPGRFSGRQFSNSRSEMNVSTLELGDSALYLCASSSPKGAGTEAFFGQGTRLTVV.